This T cell receptor (beta chain) was observed in a study of immune characterization of retroperitoneal liposarcoma. From the PCR reads, TCRdb called clonotypes with MiXCR, one entry per CDR3 protein. Of approximately 3,200 distinct CDR3 sequences in the sample, around 46% are singletons; the top ten hold 45%. This clonotype was observed a handful of times. The ends lost 3 bases at V and 3 bases at J; junction bases unmatched: 12. From germline, CDR1 is SGHVS and CDR2 FNYEAQ. The CDR3 spans 19 residues. This sequence joins TRBV7-6 and TRBJ2-2, with TRBD2 identical over 11 bases. This TCR derives from a male donor with retroperitoneal liposarcoma. The source material was tumor tissue. The chain's CDR3 is CASSFDTSGSHVDTGELFF. The CDR3 coding sequence is TGTGCCAGCAGCTTTGATACTAGCGGGAGCCACGTCGACACCGGGGAGCTGTTTTTT. Looking up the rest from reference TRBV7-6 and TRBJ2-2 gives the full variable domain: GAGVSQSPRYKVTKRGQDVALRCDPISGHVSLYWYRQALGQGPEFLTYFNYEAQQDKSGLPNDRFSAERPEGSISTLTIQRTEQRDSAMYRCASSFDTSGSHVDTGELFFGEGSRLTVL.